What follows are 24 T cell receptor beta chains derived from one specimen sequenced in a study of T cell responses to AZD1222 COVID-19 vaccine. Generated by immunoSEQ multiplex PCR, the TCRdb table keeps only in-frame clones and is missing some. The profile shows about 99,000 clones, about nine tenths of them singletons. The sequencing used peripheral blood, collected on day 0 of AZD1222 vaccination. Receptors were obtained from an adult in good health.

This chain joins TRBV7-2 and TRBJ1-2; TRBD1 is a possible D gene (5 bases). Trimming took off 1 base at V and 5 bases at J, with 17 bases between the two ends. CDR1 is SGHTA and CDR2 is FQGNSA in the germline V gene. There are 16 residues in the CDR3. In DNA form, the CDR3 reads TGTGCCAGCAGCTTAGGGGACGGTTTGCGAGGTTATGGCTACACCTTC. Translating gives CASSLGDGLRGYGYTF.

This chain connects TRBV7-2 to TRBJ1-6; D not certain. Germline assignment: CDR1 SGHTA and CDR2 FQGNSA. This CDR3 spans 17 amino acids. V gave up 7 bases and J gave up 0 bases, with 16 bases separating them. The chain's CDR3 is CASNPGPGSSYNSPLHF. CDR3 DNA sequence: TGTGCCAGCAACCCCGGCCCAGGAAGCTCCTATAATTCACCCCTCCACTTT. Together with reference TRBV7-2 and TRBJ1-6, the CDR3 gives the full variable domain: GAGVSQSPSNKVTEKGKDVELRCDPISGHTALYWYRQSLGQGLEFLIYFQGNSAPDKSGLPSDRFSAERTGGSVSTLTIQRTQQEDSAVYLCASNPGPGSSYNSPLHFGNGTRLTVT.

The CDR3 reads CASSIDHGANYGYTF. Written as DNA, the CDR3 is TGTGCCAGTAGTATAGATCATGGAGCTAACTATGGCTACACCTTC. This chain joins TRBV19 and TRBJ1-2; D is uncertain. The CDR3 totals 15 residues. Trimming removed 0 bases from V and 0 bases from J, with 8 bases in between. Germline V gene sequence: CDR1 LNHDA, CDR2 SQIVND (reference sequence).

Written as DNA, the CDR3 is TGTGCCAGCACCTCCGGACCTCCCCCACAAGAGACCCAGTACTTC. Encoded protein: CASTSGPPPQETQYF. This sequence joins TRBV28 and TRBJ2-5, with D unresolved. The CDR3 totals 15 residues. Germline values: CDR1 MDHEN, CDR2 SYDVKM. The V end lost 7 bases, the J end lost 2 bases, and 17 bases lay between the germline ends.

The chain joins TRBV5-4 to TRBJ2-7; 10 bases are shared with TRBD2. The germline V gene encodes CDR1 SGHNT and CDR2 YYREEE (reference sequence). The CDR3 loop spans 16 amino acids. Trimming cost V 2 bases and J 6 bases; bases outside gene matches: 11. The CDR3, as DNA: TGTGCCAGCAGCTTAGGGCTAGCGGGAGAAGCGGGCGAGCAGTACTTC. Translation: CASSLGLAGEAGEQYF.

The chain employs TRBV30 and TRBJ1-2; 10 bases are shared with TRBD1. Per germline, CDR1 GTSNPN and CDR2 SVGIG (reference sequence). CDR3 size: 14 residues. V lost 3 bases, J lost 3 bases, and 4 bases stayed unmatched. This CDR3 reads CAWRTGGADYGYTF. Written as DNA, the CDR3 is TGTGCCTGGAGGACAGGGGGCGCCGACTATGGCTACACCTTC. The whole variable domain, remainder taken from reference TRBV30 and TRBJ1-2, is SQTIHQWPATLVQPVGSPLSLECTVEGTSNPNLYWYRQAAGRGLQLLFYSVGIGQISSEVPQNLSASRPQDRQFILSSKKLLLSDSGFYLCAWRTGGADYGYTFGSGTRLTVV.

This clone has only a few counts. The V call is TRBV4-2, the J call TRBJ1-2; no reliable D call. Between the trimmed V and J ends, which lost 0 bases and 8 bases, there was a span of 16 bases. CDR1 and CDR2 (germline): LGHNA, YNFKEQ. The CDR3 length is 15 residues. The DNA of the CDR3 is TGTGCCAGCAGCCAAGATAGGGCCGCCTATTTCGGCTACACCTTC. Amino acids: CASSQDRAAYFGYTF.

CDR3 bases: TGTGCCAGTAGTAGGGTTAACAGGGTAGATCTAACTGAAGCTTTCTTT. Protein: CASSRVNRVDLTEAFF. The J gene is TRBJ1-1, the V gene TRBV19, with TRBD1 as a possible D gene (6 bases). This CDR3 has 16 residues. Germline V gene data show CDR1 as LNHDA and CDR2 as SQIVND (reference sequence). Trimming pared 4 bases from V and 5 bases from J, leaving 20 bases between.

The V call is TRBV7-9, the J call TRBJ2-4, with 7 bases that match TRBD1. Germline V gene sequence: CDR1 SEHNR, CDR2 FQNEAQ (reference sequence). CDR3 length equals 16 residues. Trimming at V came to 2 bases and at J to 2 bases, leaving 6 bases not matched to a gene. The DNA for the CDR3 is TGTGCCAGCAGCTTAAACAGGGGTAAGTCCAAAAACATTCAGTACTTC. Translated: CASSLNRGKSKNIQYF.

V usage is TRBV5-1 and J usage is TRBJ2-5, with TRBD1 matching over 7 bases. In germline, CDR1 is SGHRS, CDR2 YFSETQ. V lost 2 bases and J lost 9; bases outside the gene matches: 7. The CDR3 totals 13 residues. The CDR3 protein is CASSLQGTWAQYF. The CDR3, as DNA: TGCGCCAGCAGCTTACAGGGGACGTGGGCCCAGTACTTC.

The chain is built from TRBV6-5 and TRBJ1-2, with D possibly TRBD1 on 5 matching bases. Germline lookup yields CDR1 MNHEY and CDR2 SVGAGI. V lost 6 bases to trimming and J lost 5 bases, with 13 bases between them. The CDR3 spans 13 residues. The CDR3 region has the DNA TGTGCCAGCAGGGCCCGGGGCGAGTATGGCTACACCTTC. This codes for CASRARGEYGYTF.

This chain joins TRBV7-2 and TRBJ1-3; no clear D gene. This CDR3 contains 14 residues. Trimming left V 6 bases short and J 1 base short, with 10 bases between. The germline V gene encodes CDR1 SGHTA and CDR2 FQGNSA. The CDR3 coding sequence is TGTGCCAGCAGAAATCAACTTTCTGGAAACACCATATATTTT. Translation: CASRNQLSGNTIYF.

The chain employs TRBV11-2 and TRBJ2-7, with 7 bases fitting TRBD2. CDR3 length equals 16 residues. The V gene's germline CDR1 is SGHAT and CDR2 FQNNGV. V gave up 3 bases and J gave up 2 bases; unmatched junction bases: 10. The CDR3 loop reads CASSFPDGRSPYEQYF. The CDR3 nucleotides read TGTGCCAGCAGCTTCCCAGACGGGAGGTCCCCCTACGAGCAGTACTTC.

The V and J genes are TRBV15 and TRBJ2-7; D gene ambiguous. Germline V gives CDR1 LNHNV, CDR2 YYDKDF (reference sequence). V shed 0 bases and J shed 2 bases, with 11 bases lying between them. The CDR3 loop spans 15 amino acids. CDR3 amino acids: CATSRDRHSAYEQYF. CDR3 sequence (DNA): TGTGCCACCAGCAGAGATCGGCACAGTGCCTACGAGCAGTACTTC.

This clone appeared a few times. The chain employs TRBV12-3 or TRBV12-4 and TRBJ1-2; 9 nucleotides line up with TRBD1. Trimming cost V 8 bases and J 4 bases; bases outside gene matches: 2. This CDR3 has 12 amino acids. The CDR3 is CASSTGGYGYTF. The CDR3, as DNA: TGTGCCAGCTCGACAGGGGGCTATGGCTACACCTTC.

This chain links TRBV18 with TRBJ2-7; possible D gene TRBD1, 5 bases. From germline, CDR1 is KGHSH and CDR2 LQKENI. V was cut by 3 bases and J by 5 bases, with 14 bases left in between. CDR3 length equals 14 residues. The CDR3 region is CASSPLRRGDEQYF. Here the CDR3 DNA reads TGTGCCAGCTCACCGCTTCGTAGGGGCGACGAGCAGTACTTC.

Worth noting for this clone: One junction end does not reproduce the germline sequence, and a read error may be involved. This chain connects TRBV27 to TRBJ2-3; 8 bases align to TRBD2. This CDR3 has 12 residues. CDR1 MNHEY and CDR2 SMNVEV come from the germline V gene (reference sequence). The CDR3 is CTSGSNTDTQYF. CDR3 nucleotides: TGCACTAGCGGATCAAACACAGATACGCAGTATTTT.

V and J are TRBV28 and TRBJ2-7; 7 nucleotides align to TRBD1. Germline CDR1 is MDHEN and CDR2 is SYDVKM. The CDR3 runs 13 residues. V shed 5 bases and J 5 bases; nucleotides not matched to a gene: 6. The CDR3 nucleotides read TGTGCCAGCAGTCAAGACAGGGTCCACGAGCAGTACTTC. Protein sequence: CASSQDRVHEQYF.

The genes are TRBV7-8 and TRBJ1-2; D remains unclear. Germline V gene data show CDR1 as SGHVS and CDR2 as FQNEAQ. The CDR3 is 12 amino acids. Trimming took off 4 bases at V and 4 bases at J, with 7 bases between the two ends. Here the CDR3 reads CASSSGGYGYTF. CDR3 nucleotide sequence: TGTGCCAGCAGCTCGGGTGGCTATGGCTACACCTTC.

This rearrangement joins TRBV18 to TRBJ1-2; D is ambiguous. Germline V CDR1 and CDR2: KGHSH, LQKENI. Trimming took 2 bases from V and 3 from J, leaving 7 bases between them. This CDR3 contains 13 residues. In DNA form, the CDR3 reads TGTGCCAGCTCACCAGAACCCGACTATGGCTACACCTTC. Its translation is CASSPEPDYGYTF.

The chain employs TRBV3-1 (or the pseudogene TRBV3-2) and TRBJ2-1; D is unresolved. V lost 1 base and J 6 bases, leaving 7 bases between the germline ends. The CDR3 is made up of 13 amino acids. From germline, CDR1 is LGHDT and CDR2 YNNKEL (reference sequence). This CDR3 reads CASSQGNRNEQFF. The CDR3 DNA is TGTGCCAGCAGCCAAGGGAACCGCAATGAGCAGTTCTTC.

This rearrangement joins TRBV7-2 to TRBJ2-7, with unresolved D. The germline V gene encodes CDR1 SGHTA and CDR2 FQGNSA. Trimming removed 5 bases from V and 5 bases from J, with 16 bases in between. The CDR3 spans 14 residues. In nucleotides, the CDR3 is TGTGCCAGCAGCCTACAACGCCAGTCCCACGAGCAGTACTTC. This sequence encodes CASSLQRQSHEQYF.

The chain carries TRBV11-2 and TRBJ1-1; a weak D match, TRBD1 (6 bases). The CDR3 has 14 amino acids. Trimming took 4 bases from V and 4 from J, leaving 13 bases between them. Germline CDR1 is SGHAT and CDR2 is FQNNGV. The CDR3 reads CASSYDRLGTEAFF. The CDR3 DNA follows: TGTGCCAGCAGCTACGACAGGTTAGGCACTGAAGCTTTCTTT.

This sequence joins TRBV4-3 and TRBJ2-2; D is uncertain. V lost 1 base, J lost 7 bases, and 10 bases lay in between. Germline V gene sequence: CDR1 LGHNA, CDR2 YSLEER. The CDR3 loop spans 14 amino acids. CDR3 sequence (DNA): TGCGCCAGCAGCCAAGGTCCGTTCGGCGGGGAGCTGTTTTTT. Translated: CASSQGPFGGELFF.